Below, one T cell receptor beta chain is given with its context. This entry is derived from a study of T cell responses to AZD1222 COVID-19 vaccine. V was trimmed by 3 bases and J by 6 bases, leaving 8 bases between them. Germline V CDR1 and CDR2: LGHDT, YNNKEL (reference sequence). This CDR3 comprises 13 residues. The repertoire was sequenced with immunoSEQ multiplex PCR; TCRdb's copy has only in-frame clones and lacks some. The data hold roughly 80,000 clones, with about nine tenths observed a single time. V gene TRBV3-1 (or the pseudogene TRBV3-2) combines with J gene TRBJ1-4; no reliable D call. The sequenced sample was peripheral blood, obtained 28 days after the second AZD1222 dose. The source is an adult who received the AZD1222 COVID-19 vaccine. The DNA for the CDR3 is TGTGCCAGCAGCCAGGGTTTAGATGAAAAACTGTTTTTT. It is translated as CASSQGLDEKLFF.